The 27 T cell receptor beta chains below all came from one sample that was sequenced in a study of cytomegalovirus exposure and HLA in healthy donors. The study ran its PCR with 60 Vbeta and 13 Jbeta primers. Generated by immunoSEQ multiplex PCR, the TCRdb table keeps only in-frame clones and is missing some. The data hold over 200,000 clones, with around 89% observed a single time. What was sequenced was PBMCs. The source of these receptors is a woman aged 18-30 years in good health and CMV-seronegative.

The V call is TRBV5-1, the J call TRBJ1-1, with TRBD1 as a possible D gene (6 bases). V dropped 4 bases and J dropped 1 base, with 14 bases sitting between them. CDR1 is SGHRS and CDR2 is YFSETQ in the germline V gene. The CDR3 totals 15 residues. The chain's CDR3 is CASSLEQGQNTEAFF. Here the CDR3 DNA reads TGCGCCAGCAGCCTGGAACAGGGACAGAACACTGAAGCTTTCTTT.

V gene TRBV29-1 combines with J gene TRBJ1-5, with D perhaps TRBD1 (5 bases). The V gene lost 8 bases and the J gene lost 0 bases, with 17 bases spanning the gap. The CDR3 is 15 amino acids. Germline CDR1 and CDR2: SQVTM and ANQGSEA. CDR3 residues: CSTHGGLCSNQPQHF. In DNA, the CDR3 is TGCAGCACCCACGGGGGGTTGTGTAGCAATCAGCCCCAGCATTTT. The variable domain in full, with the rest retrieved from reference TRBV29-1 and TRBJ1-5, is SAVISQKPSRDICQRGTSLTIQCQVDSQVTMMFWYRQQPGQSLTLIATANQGSEATYESGFVIDKFPISRPNLTFSTLTVSNMSPEDSSIYLCSTHGGLCSNQPQHFGDGTRLSIL.

There are a few counts of this clone. The chain joins TRBV5-4 to TRBJ1-1, with D perhaps TRBD1 (5 bases). CDR3 length equals 14 residues. Germline V lookup: CDR1 SGHNT, CDR2 YYREEE (reference sequence). Trimming cost V 4 bases and J 6 bases, with 16 bases left between them. The CDR3 region is CASSGPQVWSEAFF. As DNA, the CDR3 is TGTGCCAGCAGCGGCCCACAGGTCTGGTCTGAAGCTTTCTTT.

This clone was recorded a few times. The genes are TRBV7-2 and TRBJ2-7; 8 positions match TRBD2. CDR1 and CDR2 (germline): SGHTA, FQGNSA. V trimming: 1 base; J trimming: 0 bases; junction bases outside the gene matches: 5. The CDR3 totals 16 residues. CDR3 region: CASSLVSSGGSYEQYF. Here the CDR3 DNA reads TGTGCCAGCAGCTTAGTATCCAGCGGGGGCTCCTACGAGCAGTACTTC.

The chain uses TRBV2 and TRBJ2-5, with 10 bases aligning to TRBD2. Germline trimming cut 3 bases from V and 4 bases from J; bases unmatched to any gene: 5. Germline V lookup: CDR1 SNHLY, CDR2 FYNNEI. The CDR3 runs 15 residues. The DNA of the CDR3 is TGTGCCAGCAGTGATCGACTAGCGGGTGCAGAGACCCAGTACTTC. Its protein is CASSDRLAGAETQYF.

The chain links TRBV7-9 to TRBJ1-4; D perhaps matches TRBD1 (6 bases). The CDR3 is 14 amino acids. Germline values: CDR1 SEHNR, CDR2 FQNEAQ (reference sequence). The V end was cut by 2 bases, the J end by 6 bases, with 10 bases between. The CDR3 DNA reads as TGTGCCAGCAGCTTAACCCAGGGGTATGAAAAACTGTTTTTT. Protein sequence: CASSLTQGYEKLFF.

This clone was detected once. This chain links TRBV7-9 with TRBJ1-4; no definite D call. This CDR3 is built from 15 residues. CDR1 SEHNR and CDR2 FQNEAQ come from the germline V gene (reference sequence). V dropped 6 bases and J dropped 8 bases, with 19 bases sitting between them. The CDR3 here is CASRPGTSREEKLFF. DNA of the CDR3: TGTGCCAGCAGACCTGGCACCTCACGGGAGGAAAAACTGTTTTTT.

This chain links TRBV4-1 with TRBJ2-4; D unclear. The V and J ends lost 3 bases and 0 bases respectively, with 12 bases between them. The germline V gene has CDR1 MGHRA and CDR2 YSYEKL. The CDR3 runs to 16 residues. CDR3: CASSQRVVVAKNIQYF. For the CDR3, the DNA is TGCGCCAGCAGCCAGCGAGTTGTTGTAGCCAAAAACATTCAGTACTTC.

The J gene is TRBJ2-3, the V gene TRBV9; 7 bases match TRBD2. The CDR3 contains 16 residues. Per germline, CDR1 SGDLS and CDR2 YYNGEE. Trimming took 0 bases from V and 0 from J; bases not matched to a gene: 4. CDR3 sequence: CASSVVPGGSTDTQYF. The CDR3 DNA reads as TGTGCCAGCAGCGTAGTCCCGGGGGGTAGCACAGATACGCAGTATTTT.

The chain has TRBV6-5 and TRBJ2-1; D gene ambiguous. Trimming removed 0 bases from V and 9 bases from J, with 12 bases in between. The CDR3 covers 14 residues. The germline gives CDR1 MNHEY, CDR2 SVGAGI. CDR3 bases: TGTGCCAGCAGTTACTCGGAAGGTCCGGGTGAGCAGTTCTTC. It encodes CASSYSEGPGEQFF.

The rearrangement joins TRBV19 to TRBJ1-2; 7 nucleotides line up with TRBD1. CDR3 length: 14 amino acids. Germline trimming cut 8 bases from V and 4 bases from J; bases unmatched to any gene: 10. Germline values: CDR1 LNHDA, CDR2 SQIVND (reference sequence). DNA of the CDR3: TGTGCCAGTTATCAAGGGGGCCATGGCTATGGCTACACCTTC. Protein product: CASYQGGHGYGYTF.

The chain is built from TRBV7-9 and TRBJ1-2, with D possibly being TRBD1 (5 bases). Trimming left V 4 bases short and J 8 bases short, with 20 bases between. Germline V lookup: CDR1 SEHNR, CDR2 FQNEAQ (reference sequence). This CDR3 region has 15 residues. The CDR3 reads CASSSPPTDTKGYTF. DNA of the CDR3: TGTGCCAGCAGCTCCCCCCCGACAGACACGAAGGGCTACACCTTC. Full variable domain (rest looked up from reference TRBV7-9 and TRBJ1-2): DTGVSQNPRHKITKRGQNVTFRCDPISEHNRLYWYRQTLGQGPEFLTYFQNEAQLEKSRLLSDRFSAERPKGSFSTLEIQRTEQGDSAMYLCASSSPPTDTKGYTFGSGTRLTVV.

The rearrangement joins TRBV18 to TRBJ2-1; D perhaps matches TRBD1 (6 bases). V lost 2 bases and J 2 bases, leaving 10 bases between the germline ends. This CDR3 comprises 15 residues. Looked up from germline, CDR1 is KGHSH and CDR2 is LQKENI. CDR3 nucleotide sequence: TGTGCCAGCTCACCAAACCGGGACACCTACAATGAGCAGTTCTTC. Protein sequence: CASSPNRDTYNEQFF.

The CDR3 DNA reads as TGTGCCAGCAGTGGGAGCGCTCAGCCCCAGCATTTT. This gives the protein CASSGSAQPQHF. The rearrangement links TRBV6-5 to TRBJ1-5; D remains unclear. Trimming cost V 5 bases and J 6 bases, with 8 bases left between them. The germline V gene has CDR1 MNHEY and CDR2 SVGAGI. The CDR3 covers 12 residues.

The chain has TRBV29-1 and TRBJ1-2; D ambiguous. The CDR3 loop spans 14 amino acids. The V gene's germline CDR1 is SQVTM and CDR2 ANQGSEA. Trimming shortened V by 3 bases and J by 1 base, and 12 bases separated the two germline ends. The CDR3 sequence: CSVEVHTFNYGYTF. DNA of the CDR3: TGCAGCGTTGAGGTTCACACCTTTAACTATGGCTACACCTTC. Filled out from reference TRBV29-1 and TRBJ1-2, the complete variable domain reads SAVISQKPSRDICQRGTSLTIQCQVDSQVTMMFWYRQQPGQSLTLIATANQGSEATYESGFVIDKFPISRPNLTFSTLTVSNMSPEDSSIYLCSVEVHTFNYGYTFGSGTRLTVV.

V and J are TRBV27 and TRBJ2-5; D is undetermined. The last part of the DNA fits TRBJ2-7 better; the J call may be wrong. The CDR3 runs 13 residues. Germline CDR1 and CDR2: MNHEY and SMNVEV (reference sequence). CDR3 sequence (DNA): TGTGCCAGCAGTTTCAACAGATTCTACGAGCAGTACTTC. As protein: CASSFNRFYEQYF.

The count of this clone is one. The J gene is TRBJ2-6, the V gene TRBV5-1, with a possible D match to TRBD1 (5 bases). V shed 4 bases and J shed 2 bases, with 7 bases lying between them. CDR1 is SGHRS, CDR2 YFSETQ, per germline. The CDR3 has 14 amino acids. In nucleotides, the CDR3 is TGCGCCAGCAGCATAGGGGCTGGGGCCAACGTCCTGACTTTC. Protein: CASSIGAGANVLTF.

The chain is built from TRBV5-8 and TRBJ1-2; 7 nucleotides match TRBD1. The V gene end was trimmed by 4 bases and the J gene end by 2 bases; junction bases not matched to a gene: 8. Looked up from germline, CDR1 is SGHTS and CDR2 is YDEGEE. The CDR3 has 15 amino acids. This CDR3 reads CASSASGTANYGYTF. The CDR3 nucleotides are TGTGCCAGCAGCGCTTCCGGGACAGCGAACTATGGCTACACCTTC.

This sequence joins TRBV11-2 and TRBJ1-4; weak D call: TRBD1 (6 bases). The ends were cut back, 4 bases at V and 8 bases at J, with 23 bases in the middle. The CDR3 spans 17 residues. Per germline, CDR1 SGHAT and CDR2 FQNNGV. The CDR3: CASSSTSFSGTREKLFF. In nucleotides, the CDR3 is TGTGCCAGCAGCTCGACCTCTTTTTCAGGGACACGGGAAAAACTGTTTTTT.

The V and J genes are TRBV6-5 and TRBJ2-2; possibly TRBD1 for D (5 bases). Germline V gives CDR1 MNHEY, CDR2 SVGAGI. CDR3 length: 14 amino acids. Trimming shortened V by 3 bases and J by 8 bases, and 13 bases separated the two germline ends. CDR3 protein: CASSYQQGRGELFF. Written as DNA, the CDR3 is TGTGCCAGCAGTTATCAGCAGGGCAGGGGGGAGCTGTTTTTT.

The chain employs TRBV5-1 and TRBJ1-1; D not resolved. Trimming took off 0 bases at V and 4 bases at J, with 7 bases between the two ends. The CDR3 loop spans 13 amino acids. The V gene's germline CDR1 is SGHRS and CDR2 YFSETQ. The CDR3 nucleotides are TGCGCCAGCAGCTTGGCCTACAGCACTGAAGCTTTCTTT. Protein product: CASSLAYSTEAFF.

The CDR3 nucleotides read TGTGCCAGCAGCTTAGTCCAGAACTATGGCTACACCTTC. It specifies CASSLVQNYGYTF. V and J are TRBV7-2 and TRBJ1-2; D is unresolved. The V and J ends lost 1 base and 2 bases respectively, with 5 bases between them. The germline gives CDR1 SGHTA, CDR2 FQGNSA. The CDR3 contains 13 residues.

The V call is TRBV4-1, the J call TRBJ2-7; a weak D match, TRBD1 (5 bases). CDR1 and CDR2 from the germline V gene are MGHRA and YSYEKL. Between the trimmed V and J ends, which lost 1 base and 6 bases, there was a span of 13 bases. This CDR3 has 14 residues. The CDR3 reads CASSQVFRAGEQYF. CDR3 coding DNA: TGCGCCAGCAGCCAAGTCTTCAGGGCCGGCGAGCAGTACTTC.

The V gene is TRBV6-5, the J gene TRBJ1-5; perhaps TRBD1 as D (6 bases). This CDR3 contains 15 residues. V was cut by 2 bases and J by 2 bases, with 10 bases left in between. Germline assignment: CDR1 MNHEY and CDR2 SVGAGI. The CDR3 region is CASSYGRGGNQPQHF. DNA of the CDR3: TGTGCCAGCAGTTACGGCAGGGGAGGCAATCAGCCCCAGCATTTT.

The V gene is TRBV9, the J gene TRBJ2-1; 10 bases line up with TRBD2. The CDR3 extends over 13 amino acids. The germline V gene has CDR1 SGDLS and CDR2 YYNGEE. V gave up 2 bases and J gave up 7 bases; unmatched junction bases: 0. CDR3 coding DNA: TGTGCCAGCAGCGTGACTAGCGGGAATGAGCAGTTCTTC. Translation gives CASSVTSGNEQFF.

On this clone: The same CDR3 also results from other DNA sequences found in this sample. The chain recombines TRBV2 with TRBJ2-5; D is possibly TRBD1 (5 bases). CDR3 length equals 13 residues. Trimming stripped 4 bases from V and 1 base from J, with 7 bases between. The germline V gene has CDR1 SNHLY and CDR2 FYNNEI. The CDR3 is CASSGRGQETQYF. CDR3 DNA: TGTGCCAGCAGTGGTAGGGGCCAAGAGACCCAGTACTTC.

CDR3 amino acids: CASSRGLTYEQYF. CDR3 nucleotides: TGTGCCAGCAGCCGTGGACTGACCTACGAGCAGTACTTC. The gene calls are TRBV5-5 and TRBJ2-7; D perhaps matches TRBD2 (5 bases). V lost 4 bases and J 2 bases, leaving 10 bases between the germline ends. Germline lookup yields CDR1 SGHKS and CDR2 YYEKEE (reference sequence). CDR3 length equals 13 residues.